Ten or more counts support the clone carrying this TCR beta chain. The data were obtained in a study of T-cell reconstitution after alpha-beta-depleted transplantation in children. Preparation of the TCRbeta library used unique molecular identifiers. TCRdb reprocessed the PCR reads with MiXCR, giving one entry per CDR3 protein. The table lists 230,000 or so distinct CDR3 sequences, 12% of them singletons, with over 2% in the top ten. Trimming cost V 1 base and J 7 bases, with 10 bases left between them. Germline CDR1 is KGHDR and CDR2 is SFDVKD. CDR3 length: 14 amino acids. This sequence joins TRBV24-1 and TRBJ1-5; D unclear. The material sequenced was PBMCs from the stem cell graft donor, taken from the stem cell graft. This clonotype was sampled from a human donor who donated a stem cell graft to a child with acute lymphoblastic leukemia. The CDR3 loop reads CATSDLTEGQPQHF. The CDR3, as DNA: TGTGCCACCAGTGATTTAACAGAAGGACAGCCCCAGCATTTT.